The 26 T cell receptor beta chains below come from one sample, sequenced in a study of vaccination and CD4 T cells after COVID-19. Cultured CD4+ T-cell DNA underwent Oncomine TCR Beta short-read sequencing. Investigators obtained genomic DNA by extraction from cultured CD4+ T cells. In TCRdb, the PCR reads were re-called with MiXCR into one record per CDR3 protein. The table lists over 9,500 distinct CDR3 sequences, 35% of them singletons. Treatment of the sample: roughly 10-day PBMC culture with coronavirus spike peptide pools or control peptides (ViraFEST assay). Pre-COVID-19 pandemic sampling (2011-2018) yielded the unexposed donor's CD4+ T cells. Which antigens these TCRs recognize remains unknown. Input material: CD4+ T cells from blood, cultured in vitro. These TCRs come from a human donor in good health.

This clonotype has only a few counts. CDR3 DNA: TGCGCCAGCAGCTTGGATCAGGCTTCTTTAGGGCCCCTCCACTTT. Translating it yields CASSLDQASLGPLHF. The chain is built from TRBV5-1 and TRBJ1-6; D uncertain. Per germline, CDR1 SGHRS and CDR2 YFSETQ. V lost 0 bases and J lost 13, with 17 bases in between. The CDR3 runs 15 residues.

The rearrangement joins TRBV4-2 to TRBJ2-1, with D tentatively TRBD2 (5 bases). Germline V gene sequence: CDR1 LGHNA, CDR2 YNFKEQ. The length of the CDR3 is 15 residues. Trimming took 1 base from V and 6 from J, leaving 13 bases between them. In DNA form, the CDR3 reads TGTGCCAGCAGCCAAGGCGCAGCGGATATCAATGAGCAGTTCTTC. It codes for CASSQGAADINEQFF.

This rearrangement joins TRBV27 to TRBJ2-5; no definite D call. Germline loops: CDR1 MNHEY, CDR2 SMNVEV (reference sequence). The V and J ends lost 5 bases and 5 bases respectively, with 9 bases between them. This CDR3 contains 12 residues. The CDR3: CASSRRGETQYF. As DNA, the CDR3 is TGTGCCAGCAGTAGACGAGGTGAGACCCAGTACTTC.

The CDR3 reads CSAREPGRGHNNEQFF. CDR3 bases: TGCAGTGCTAGAGAGCCCGGGAGGGGGCATAACAATGAGCAGTTCTTC. This rearrangement joins TRBV20-1 to TRBJ2-1, with D possibly TRBD2 on 8 matching bases. Germline CDR1 is DFQATT and CDR2 is SNEGSKA (reference sequence). The CDR3 is 16 residues long. Trimming removed 0 bases from V and 5 bases from J, with 17 bases in between.

The chain is built from TRBV7-2 and TRBJ2-4; 7 nucleotides line up with TRBD1. The CDR3 is made up of 15 amino acids. The junction had 5 bases not matched to a gene; V was cut back by 4 bases and J by 2 bases. Germline V gene lookup returns CDR1 SGHTA and CDR2 FQGNSA. The CDR3 region is CASSSHRGPKNIQYF. CDR3 nucleotide sequence: TGTGCCAGCAGCTCACACAGGGGTCCCAAAAACATTCAGTACTTC.

The CDR3 loop reads CASTPKGRAFTDTQYF. The CDR3 bases are TGTGCCAGCACCCCAAAGGGGAGGGCCTTCACAGATACGCAGTATTTT. The V call is TRBV7-6, the J call TRBJ2-3; TRBD2 matches at 7 bases. Trimming took 7 bases from V and 2 from J; bases not matched to a gene: 12. Germline values: CDR1 SGHVS, CDR2 FNYEAQ. This CDR3 is built from 16 residues.

The sample holds a few counts of this clonotype. The chain combines TRBV7-2 with TRBJ1-1; possibly TRBD1 for D (6 bases). Germline CDR1 reads SGHTA; CDR2 reads FQGNSA. CDR3 length: 14 amino acids. Trimming took 5 bases from V and 11 from J, leaving 21 bases between them. The chain's CDR3 is CASSRRQASAVAFF. CDR3 in DNA: TGTGCCAGCAGCCGTAGACAGGCCAGTGCTGTTGCTTTCTTT.

The chain links TRBV6-1 to TRBJ2-4; 11 positions match TRBD1. V shed 5 bases, J shed 9 bases, and the junction held 3 bases outside the gene matches. CDR1 is MNHNS and CDR2 is SASEGT in the germline V gene. This CDR3 has 13 amino acids. The CDR3 reads CASSRTGGGIQYF. The CDR3, as DNA: TGTGCCAGCAGTAGGACAGGGGGCGGCATTCAGTACTTC.

The chain is built from TRBV5-4 and TRBJ1-2; the match to TRBD1 covers 7 bases. V dropped 4 bases and J dropped 3; count of bases not matched to a gene: 6. CDR3 size: 14 residues. CDR1 and CDR2 (germline): SGHNT, YYREEE (reference sequence). The CDR3 sequence is CASSGRQGDYGYTF. CDR3 sequence (DNA): TGTGCCAGCAGCGGGCGGCAGGGGGACTATGGCTACACCTTC. The full variable domain, its missing parts supplied by reference TRBV5-4 and TRBJ1-2, is ETGVTQSPTHLIKTRGQQVTLRCSSQSGHNTVSWYQQALGQGPQFIFQYYREEENGRGNFPPRFSGLQFPNYSSELNVNALELDDSALYLCASSGRQGDYGYTFGSGTRLTVV.

The chain links TRBV28 to TRBJ2-4; TRBD2 might be the D (5 bases). Trimming shortened V by 2 bases and J by 0 bases, and 8 bases separated the two germline ends. This CDR3 has 15 amino acids. Per germline, CDR1 MDHEN and CDR2 SYDVKM. The DNA for the CDR3 is TGTGCCAGCAGTTTAGAGGGTCTAGCCAAAAACATTCAGTACTTC. Translating gives CASSLEGLAKNIQYF.

The rearrangement uses TRBV7-8 and TRBJ1-2, with D possibly TRBD1 on 5 matching bases. This CDR3 is built from 13 residues. The V and J ends lost 1 base and 6 bases respectively, with 9 bases between them. CDR1 is SGHVS and CDR2 is FQNEAQ in the germline V gene. The CDR3 DNA reads TGTGCCAGCAGCTTAGACAGGCTAGATGGCTACACCTTC. Its translation is CASSLDRLDGYTF.

This rearrangement joins TRBV6-1 to TRBJ1-1; maybe TRBD1 (5 bases). From germline, CDR1 is MNHNS and CDR2 SASEGT. This CDR3 region has 14 residues. The V end lost 7 bases, the J end lost 7 bases, and 19 bases lay between the germline ends. Written as DNA, the CDR3 is TGTGCCAGCACCCCCGCGGGGCCTCTAGGTGAAGCTTTCTTT. Amino acids: CASTPAGPLGEAFF.

This clonotype occurred a few times. The chain combines TRBV6-2 or TRBV6-3 with TRBJ1-5; D remains unclear. This CDR3 has 13 residues. Deletions cut 2 bases from V and 2 bases from J, with 4 bases between. CDR1 is MNHEY, CDR2 SVGEGT, per germline. The CDR3 loop is CASSYGGNQPQHF. The CDR3 nucleotides read TGTGCCAGCAGTTACGGGGGCAATCAGCCCCAGCATTTT.

The chain carries TRBV19 and TRBJ1-5; 9 bases agree with TRBD1. Per germline, CDR1 LNHDA and CDR2 SQIVND (reference sequence). CDR3 length: 15 amino acids. Unmatched junction bases numbered 5, after V lost 3 bases and J lost 5 bases. The CDR3 nucleotides are TGTGCCAGTAGTATTGGGGGACAGGGTTATCAGCCCCAGCATTTT. Amino acid sequence: CASSIGGQGYQPQHF.

In this sample, this clonotype turned up a few times. The chain is built from TRBV6-2 or TRBV6-3 and TRBJ2-5, with 7 nucleotides matching TRBD2. Germline values: CDR1 MNHEY, CDR2 SVGEGT. The CDR3 runs to 14 residues. V shed 6 bases and J 5 bases; nucleotides not matched to a gene: 9. The CDR3 DNA is TGTGCCAGCAGAGGACTAGTCTTTAGGGAGACCCAGTACTTC. Protein: CASRGLVFRETQYF.

By sample share, this clonotype is medium-sized. The genes are TRBV20-1 and TRBJ1-6; 9 bases are a match to TRBD1. Trimming at V came to 6 bases and at J to 9 bases, leaving 6 bases not matched to a gene. The germline CDR1 and CDR2 sequences are DFQATT and SNEGSKA (reference sequence). The CDR3 spans 13 residues. The CDR3 loop reads CSARDRERSPLHF. Written as DNA, the CDR3 is TGCAGTGCACGGGACAGGGAGCGTTCACCCCTCCACTTT.

This clonotype turned up a few times. The chain joins TRBV6-1 to TRBJ2-5; D is unclear. V gave up 6 bases and J gave up 1 base, with 9 bases separating them. The CDR3 runs 13 residues. Germline CDR1 is MNHNS and CDR2 is SASEGT. CDR3 residues: CASSLSRQETQYF. The CDR3 DNA is TGTGCCAGCAGCCTCTCTCGCCAAGAGACCCAGTACTTC.

The table lists this clonotype with a few counts. The chain is built from TRBV28 and TRBJ1-2; TRBD1 matches at 7 bases. The germline V gene has CDR1 MDHEN and CDR2 SYDVKM. This CDR3 region has 16 residues. The V gene end was trimmed by 3 bases and the J gene end by 8 bases; junction bases not matched to a gene: 15. The CDR3 reads CASSFLGKNRGLGYTF. In DNA, the CDR3 is TGTGCCAGCAGTTTTCTCGGGAAGAACAGGGGTTTGGGCTACACCTTC.

A few counts support this clonotype. V gene TRBV7-9 combines with J gene TRBJ1-3; D ambiguous. The CDR3 is 13 residues long. Germline assignment: CDR1 SEHNR and CDR2 FQNEAQ (reference sequence). V lost 1 base to trimming and J lost 1 base, with 2 bases between them. The CDR3, as DNA: TGTGCCAGCAGCTTAGGGTCTGGAAACACCATATATTTT. This encodes CASSLGSGNTIYF.

The V call is TRBV7-2, the J call TRBJ2-4; D gene unclear. The CDR3 loop spans 13 amino acids. Germline V CDR1 and CDR2: SGHTA, FQGNSA. V was shortened by 3 bases and J by 6 bases, with 9 bases between the two germline ends. This CDR3 reads CASSLGFPNIQYF. CDR3 sequence (DNA): TGTGCCAGCAGCTTGGGTTTCCCAAACATTCAGTACTTC.

This clonotype is judged medium-sized. The chain carries TRBV20-1 and TRBJ1-5; the match to TRBD1 covers 7 bases. This CDR3 has 14 residues. From germline, CDR1 is DFQATT and CDR2 SNEGSKA (reference sequence). V lost 3 bases and J lost 7; bases outside the gene matches: 9. The CDR3 loop is CSASGGGVQQPQHF. CDR3 bases: TGCAGTGCTAGTGGAGGGGGCGTCCAACAGCCCCAGCATTTT.

This clonotype appeared a few times. V and J are TRBV5-4 and TRBJ2-7, with TRBD2 as a possible D gene (6 bases). V was pared by 4 bases and J by 5 bases, with 7 bases between. The germline V gene has CDR1 SGHNT and CDR2 YYREEE (reference sequence). The CDR3 consists of 11 residues. The CDR3 here is CASSAGHEQYF. CDR3 DNA sequence: TGTGCCAGCAGCGCGGGACACGAGCAGTACTTC.

The J gene is TRBJ2-7, the V gene TRBV6-1, with 7 bases lining up with TRBD1. Germline-derived CDR1 and CDR2 are MNHNS and SASEGT. This CDR3 is built from 13 residues. Trimming cost V 8 bases and J 3 bases; bases outside gene matches: 7. This CDR3 reads CASGRDSFYEQYF. The CDR3 coding sequence is TGTGCCAGCGGCCGGGACAGCTTCTACGAGCAGTACTTC.

The chain uses TRBV6-2 or TRBV6-3 and TRBJ1-1; D ambiguous. V lost 0 bases to trimming and J lost 0 bases, with 11 bases between them. This CDR3 has 16 residues. Germline assignment: CDR1 MNHEY and CDR2 SVGEGT. In DNA, the CDR3 is TGTGCCAGCAGTTACTCGAGGGCCCTCATGAACACTGAAGCTTTCTTT. Its protein is CASSYSRALMNTEAFF.

The chain recombines TRBV19 with TRBJ2-7, with D unresolved. The CDR3 contains 15 residues. Per germline, CDR1 LNHDA and CDR2 SQIVND (reference sequence). Between the trimmed V and J ends, which lost 7 bases and 0 bases, there was a span of 16 bases. CDR3 nucleotide sequence: TGTGCCAGTAAGGCACAGACTGGCTACTCCTACGAGCAGTACTTC. This translates into CASKAQTGYSYEQYF.

V and J are TRBV7-2 and TRBJ2-7, with D uncertain. The CDR3 runs to 15 residues. The V and J ends lost 2 bases and 1 base respectively, with 12 bases between them. Looked up from germline, CDR1 is SGHTA and CDR2 is FQGNSA. The CDR3 bases are TGTGCCAGCAGCTTATTTAAGGGTTATTCCTACGAGCAGTACTTC. It specifies CASSLFKGYSYEQYF.